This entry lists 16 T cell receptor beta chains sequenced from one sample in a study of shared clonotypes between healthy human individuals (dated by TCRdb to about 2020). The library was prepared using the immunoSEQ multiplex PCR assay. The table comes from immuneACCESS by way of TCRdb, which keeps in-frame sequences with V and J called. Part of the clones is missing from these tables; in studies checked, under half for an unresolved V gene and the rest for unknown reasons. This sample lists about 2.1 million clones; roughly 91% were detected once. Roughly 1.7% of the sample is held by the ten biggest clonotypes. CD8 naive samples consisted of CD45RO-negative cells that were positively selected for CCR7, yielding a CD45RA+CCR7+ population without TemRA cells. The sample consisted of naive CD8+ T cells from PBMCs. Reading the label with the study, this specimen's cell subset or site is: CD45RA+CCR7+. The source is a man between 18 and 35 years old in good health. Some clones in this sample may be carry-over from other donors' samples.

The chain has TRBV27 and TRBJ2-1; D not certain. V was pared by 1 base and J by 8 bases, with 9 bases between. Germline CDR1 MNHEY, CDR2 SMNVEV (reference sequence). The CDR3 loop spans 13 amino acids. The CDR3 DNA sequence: TGTGCCAGCAGTTTATGGTTTCTGGATGAGCAGTTCTTC. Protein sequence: CASSLWFLDEQFF.

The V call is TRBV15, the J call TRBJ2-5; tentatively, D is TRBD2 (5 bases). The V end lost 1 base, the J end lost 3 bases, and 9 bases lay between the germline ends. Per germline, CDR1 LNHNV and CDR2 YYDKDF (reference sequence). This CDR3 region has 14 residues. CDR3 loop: CATSRGAGKETQYF. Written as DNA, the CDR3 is TGTGCCACCAGCAGAGGGGCGGGTAAAGAGACCCAGTACTTC.

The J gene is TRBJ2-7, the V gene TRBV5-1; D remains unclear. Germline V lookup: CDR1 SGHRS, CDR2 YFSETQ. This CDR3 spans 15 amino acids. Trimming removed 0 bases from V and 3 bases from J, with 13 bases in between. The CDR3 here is CASSLGFGLIYEQYF. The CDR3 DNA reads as TGCGCCAGCAGCTTGGGCTTTGGCCTCATCTACGAGCAGTACTTC.

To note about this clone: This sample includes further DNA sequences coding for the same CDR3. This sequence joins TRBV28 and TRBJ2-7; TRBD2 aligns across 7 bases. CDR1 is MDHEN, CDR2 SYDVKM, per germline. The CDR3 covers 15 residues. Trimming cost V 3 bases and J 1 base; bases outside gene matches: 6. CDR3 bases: TGTGCCAGCAGTTTCCCGAGGGGAGGGTCCTACGAGCAGTACTTC. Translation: CASSFPRGGSYEQYF.

The CDR3 protein is CASSLTGSQGNTIYF. Written as DNA, the CDR3 is TGTGCCAGCAGCCTCACCGGGAGTCAGGGAAACACCATATATTTT. The gene calls are TRBV9 and TRBJ1-3, with D hard to call. The V gene's germline CDR1 is SGDLS and CDR2 YYNGEE. This CDR3 comprises 15 residues. The V end was cut by 4 bases, the J end by 4 bases, with 15 bases between.

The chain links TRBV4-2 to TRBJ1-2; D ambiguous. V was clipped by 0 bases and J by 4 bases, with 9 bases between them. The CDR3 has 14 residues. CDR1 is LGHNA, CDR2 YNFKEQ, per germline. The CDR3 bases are TGTGCCAGCAGCCAAGAAGGCAGATTCTATGGCTACACCTTC. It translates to CASSQEGRFYGYTF.

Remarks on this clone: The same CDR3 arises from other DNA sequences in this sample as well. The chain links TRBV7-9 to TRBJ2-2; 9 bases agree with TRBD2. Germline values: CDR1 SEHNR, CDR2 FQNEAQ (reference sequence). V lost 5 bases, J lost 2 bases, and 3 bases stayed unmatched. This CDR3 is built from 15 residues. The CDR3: CASSPSGANTGELFF. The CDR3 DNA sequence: TGTGCCAGCAGCCCTAGCGGGGCCAACACCGGGGAGCTGTTTTTT.

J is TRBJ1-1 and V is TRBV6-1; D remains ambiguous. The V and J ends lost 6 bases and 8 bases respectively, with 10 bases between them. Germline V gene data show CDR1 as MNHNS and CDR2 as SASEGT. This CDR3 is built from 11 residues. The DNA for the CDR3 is TGTGCCAGCAGGTACATGGGGGAAGCTTTCTTT. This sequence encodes CASRYMGEAFF.

In nucleotides, the CDR3 is TGTGCCAGTAGATGGACAGGGTTTGGGACTGAAGCTTTCTTT. It translates to CASRWTGFGTEAFF. This rearrangement joins TRBV19 to TRBJ1-1; 8 bases are a match to TRBD1. The J segment lost 5 bases and the V segment lost 6 bases, leaving 8 bases of the junction unmatched. The CDR3 consists of 14 residues. The germline gives CDR1 LNHDA, CDR2 SQIVND (reference sequence).

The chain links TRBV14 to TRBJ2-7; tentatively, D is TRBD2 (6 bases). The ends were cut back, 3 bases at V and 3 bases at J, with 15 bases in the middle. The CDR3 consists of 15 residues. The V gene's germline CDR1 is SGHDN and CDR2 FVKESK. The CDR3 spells CASSHALAANYEQYF. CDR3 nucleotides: TGTGCCAGCAGCCATGCACTAGCAGCCAACTACGAGCAGTACTTC. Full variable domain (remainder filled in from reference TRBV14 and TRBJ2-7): EAGVTQFPSHSVIEKGQTVTLRCDPISGHDNLYWYRRVMGKEIKFLLHFVKESKQDESGMPNNRFLAERTGGTYSTLKVQPAELEDSGVYFCASSHALAANYEQYFGPGTRLTVT.

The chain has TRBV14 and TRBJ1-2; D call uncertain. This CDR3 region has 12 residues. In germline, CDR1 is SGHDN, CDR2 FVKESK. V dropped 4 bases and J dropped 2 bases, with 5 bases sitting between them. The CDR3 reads CASSPTNYGYTF. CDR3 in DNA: TGTGCCAGCAGCCCTACGAACTATGGCTACACCTTC.

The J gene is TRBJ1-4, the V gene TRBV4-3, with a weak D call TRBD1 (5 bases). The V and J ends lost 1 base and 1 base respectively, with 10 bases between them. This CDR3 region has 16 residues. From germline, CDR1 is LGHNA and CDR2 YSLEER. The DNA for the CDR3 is TGCGCCAGCAGCCAAGGTGCAGGGTTAACTAATGAAAAACTGTTTTTT. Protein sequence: CASSQGAGLTNEKLFF.

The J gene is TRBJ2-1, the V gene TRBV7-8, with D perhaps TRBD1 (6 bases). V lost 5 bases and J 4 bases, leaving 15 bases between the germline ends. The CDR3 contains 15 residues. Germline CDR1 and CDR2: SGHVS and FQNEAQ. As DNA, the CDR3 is TGTGCCAGCAGCGGGGGCCTAGGGCCTTACAATGAGCAGTTCTTC. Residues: CASSGGLGPYNEQFF.

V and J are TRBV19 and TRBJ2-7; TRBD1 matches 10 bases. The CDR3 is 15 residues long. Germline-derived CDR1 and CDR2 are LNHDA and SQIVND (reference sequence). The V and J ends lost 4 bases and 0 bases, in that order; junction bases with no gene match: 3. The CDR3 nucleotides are TGTGCCAGTAGTACCCGGACAGGGGGCTCCTACGAGCAGTACTTC. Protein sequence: CASSTRTGGSYEQYF.

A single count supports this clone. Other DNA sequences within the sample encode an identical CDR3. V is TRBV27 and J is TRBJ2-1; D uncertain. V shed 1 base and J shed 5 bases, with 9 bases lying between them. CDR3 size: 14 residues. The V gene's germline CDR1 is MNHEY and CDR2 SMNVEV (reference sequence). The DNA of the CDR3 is TGTGCCAGCAGTTTATTCGGCCAAGACAATGAGCAGTTCTTC. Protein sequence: CASSLFGQDNEQFF.

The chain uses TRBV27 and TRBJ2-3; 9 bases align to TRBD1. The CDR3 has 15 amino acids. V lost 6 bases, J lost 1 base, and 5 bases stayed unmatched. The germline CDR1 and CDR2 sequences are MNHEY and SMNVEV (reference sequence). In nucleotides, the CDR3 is TGTGCCAGCAGGTTAGGGACAGGGCGCACAGATACGCAGTATTTT. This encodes CASRLGTGRTDTQYF.